This T cell receptor (beta chain) was identified in a study of blood T cell repertoires in COVID-19. Study summary: Researchers got acute and convalescent COVID-19 samples from the United States, Italy and Spain.

Sequencing was performed with immunoSEQ multiplex PCR; in TCRdb, only in-frame clones are kept and a portion is missing. The sample holds about 140,000 clones, under 80% seen once. Germline-derived CDR1 and CDR2 are SEHNR and FQNEAQ (reference sequence). V was pared by 2 bases and J by 5 bases, with 3 bases of the junction left unmatched. The length of the CDR3 is 14 residues. The receptor comes from an elderly man with acute or convalescent COVID-19. This chain links TRBV7-9 with TRBJ2-7; TRBD2 aligns across 10 bases. The source material was peripheral blood. CDR3 sequence (DNA): TGTGCCAGCAGCTTAAGAGGGACTAGCGACGAGCAGTACTTC. This codes for CASSLRGTSDEQYF.